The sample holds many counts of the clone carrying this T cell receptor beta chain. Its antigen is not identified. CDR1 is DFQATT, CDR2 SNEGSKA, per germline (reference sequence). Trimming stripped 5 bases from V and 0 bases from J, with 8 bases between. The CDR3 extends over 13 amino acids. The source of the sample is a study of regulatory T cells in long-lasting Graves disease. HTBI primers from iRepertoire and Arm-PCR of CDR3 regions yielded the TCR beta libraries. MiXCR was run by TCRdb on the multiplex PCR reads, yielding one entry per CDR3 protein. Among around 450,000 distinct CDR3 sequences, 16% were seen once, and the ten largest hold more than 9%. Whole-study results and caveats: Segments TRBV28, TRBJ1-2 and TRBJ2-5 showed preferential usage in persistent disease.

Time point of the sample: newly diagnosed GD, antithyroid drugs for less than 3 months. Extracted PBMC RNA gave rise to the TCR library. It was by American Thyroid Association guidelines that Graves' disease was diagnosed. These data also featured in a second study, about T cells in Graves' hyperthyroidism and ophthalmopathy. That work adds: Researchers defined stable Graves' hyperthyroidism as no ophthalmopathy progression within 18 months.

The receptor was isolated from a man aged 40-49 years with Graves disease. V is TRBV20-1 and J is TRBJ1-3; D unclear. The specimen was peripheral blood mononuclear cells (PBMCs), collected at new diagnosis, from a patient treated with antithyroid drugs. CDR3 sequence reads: CSAPRSSGNTIYF. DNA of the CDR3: TGCAGTGCTCCTCGTTCCTCTGGAAACACCATATATTTT.